The rows below give T cell receptor beta chains drawn from one sample of a study of control samples from healthy donors and cancer patients. TCRdb keeps only in-frame clones here, not all; method: immunoSEQ multiplex PCR. The sample holds tens of thousands of clones, less than 90% seen once. The source material was blood. Receptors originate from a woman aged 45-60 years in good health. Each CDR3 is given with its conserved first and last residue. The size field is filled for only some rows; it gives once, few, many or a size class.

j_gene: TRBJ2-7
abundance: -
v_gene: TRBV6-5
len: 15
CDR3aa: CASSYSAAVAGEQYF

j_gene: TRBJ2-7
abundance: -
v_gene: TRBV20-1
len: 15
CDR3aa: CSASSLAGYPYEQYF

j_gene: TRBJ1-3
abundance: -
v_gene: TRBV4-1
len: 15
CDR3aa: CASSQGHSSGNTIYF

j_gene: TRBJ2-1
abundance: -
v_gene: TRBV28
len: 11
CDR3aa: CASSLAGGEFF

j_gene: TRBJ2-7
abundance: once
v_gene: TRBV5-4
len: 16
CDR3aa: CASSLGLAGGTYEQYF

j_gene: TRBJ1-5
abundance: -
v_gene: TRBV19
len: 13
CDR3aa: CASRGPGNQPQHF

j_gene: TRBJ2-1
abundance: once
v_gene: TRBV18
len: 17
CDR3aa: CASSPRLGREGPFEQFF

j_gene: TRBJ2-7
abundance: once
v_gene: TRBV15
len: 15
CDR3aa: CATSRAPGQSYEQYF

j_gene: TRBJ1-1
abundance: -
v_gene: TRBV4-2
len: 16
CDR3aa: CASSQELGGQGTEAFF

j_gene: TRBJ2-3
abundance: few
v_gene: TRBV3-1/TRBV3-2
len: 14
CDR3aa: CASSPLAGADTQYF

j_gene: TRBJ2-5
abundance: -
v_gene: TRBV10-3
len: 14
CDR3aa: CAISQQGDQETQYF

j_gene: TRBJ1-1
abundance: -
v_gene: TRBV7-7
len: 16
CDR3aa: CASSLLEGWARTEAFF

j_gene: TRBJ1-5
abundance: -
v_gene: TRBV5-1
len: 15
CDR3aa: CASSLVGAPNQPQHF

j_gene: TRBJ1-3
abundance: once
v_gene: TRBV6-6
len: 16
CDR3aa: CASSTSWDTKGNTIYF

j_gene: TRBJ2-3
abundance: -
v_gene: TRBV11-2
len: 15
CDR3aa: CASSYGNYATDTQYF

j_gene: TRBJ1-3
abundance: -
v_gene: TRBV4-1
len: 16
CDR3aa: CASSPRMRSEGNTIYF

j_gene: TRBJ1-1
abundance: -
v_gene: TRBV14
len: 14
CDR3aa: CASSQGPTPWLAFF

j_gene: TRBJ2-7
abundance: -
v_gene: TRBV11-2
len: 14
CDR3aa: CASSLLLAGYEQYF

j_gene: TRBJ1-1
abundance: -
v_gene: TRBV18
len: 12
CDR3aa: CASSPNLPEAFF

j_gene: TRBJ1-1
abundance: -
v_gene: TRBV18
len: 13
CDR3aa: CASSRQEGTEAFF

j_gene: TRBJ2-1
abundance: -
v_gene: TRBV30
len: 16
CDR3aa: CAWSVLGGSGYNEQFF

j_gene: TRBJ2-5
abundance: -
v_gene: TRBV27
len: 16
CDR3aa: CASSLSGQRAGETQYF

j_gene: TRBJ1-2
abundance: -
v_gene: TRBV11-1
len: 14
CDR3aa: CASSLGRGGYGYTF

j_gene: TRBJ2-7
abundance: -
v_gene: TRBV6-5
len: 14
CDR3aa: CASSRRTGNGEQYF

j_gene: TRBJ1-2
abundance: few
v_gene: TRBV14
len: 13
CDR3aa: CASSQADSYGYTF

j_gene: TRBJ2-5
abundance: -
v_gene: TRBV6-5
len: 13
CDR3aa: CASSYSTLETQYF

j_gene: TRBJ1-4
abundance: few
v_gene: TRBV4-1
len: 16
CDR3aa: CASSQVFGGTNEKLFF

j_gene: TRBJ1-5
abundance: -
v_gene: TRBV4-1
len: 15
CDR3aa: CASSQVQGDNQPQHF

j_gene: TRBJ2-3
abundance: -
v_gene: TRBV3-1/TRBV3-2
len: 15
CDR3aa: CASSQDELARDTQYF

j_gene: TRBJ2-1
abundance: -
v_gene: TRBV18
len: 14
CDR3aa: CASSPRKGTYEQFF

j_gene: TRBJ1-2
abundance: -
v_gene: TRBV7-9
len: 14
CDR3aa: CASSLGQPSYGYTF

j_gene: TRBJ2-7
abundance: once
v_gene: TRBV6-1
len: 14
CDR3aa: CASSESGEAYEQYF

j_gene: TRBJ1-4
abundance: -
v_gene: TRBV28
len: 15
CDR3aa: CASSVTGTTREKLFF

j_gene: TRBJ1-5
abundance: -
v_gene: TRBV7-2
len: 13
CDR3aa: CASSSIQGQPQHF